This entry describes one T cell receptor beta chain. This sample is part of a study of blood T cell repertoires in COVID-19. Study at large: The analysed material was cDNA or gDNA that came from T cells, B-cell-depleted T cells, or PBMCs.

Using immunoSEQ multiplex PCR, the repertoire was profiled, and TCRdb retains in-frame clones only, with some absent. In the table there are about 400,000 clones, roughly 90% of which are singletons. This CDR3 is 14 amino acids long. Germline CDR1 MGHRA, CDR2 YSYEKL. Trimming took 4 bases from V and 0 from J, leaving 9 bases between them. Specimen: peripheral blood. The chain links TRBV4-1 to TRBJ1-1; the D gene is possibly TRBD1 (6 bases). The sequence was collected from a middle-aged man with acute or convalescent COVID-19. DNA for the CDR3: TGCGCCAGCAGCCCAGGACAGTTGAACACTGAAGCTTTCTTT. Protein: CASSPGQLNTEAFF.